This T cell receptor (beta chain) is drawn from a study of brain T cells in children with intractable seizures. The protocol was immunoSEQ multiplex PCR, while the TCRdb copy is restricted to in-frame clones and leaves out a portion. Among 110,000 or so clones listed, under 95% were seen once. The CDR3 runs 14 residues. Germline assignment: CDR1 SGDLS and CDR2 YYNGEE. With 4 bases removed from V and 0 bases from J, the gap between germline ends came to 9 bases. Patients received at least one anti-epileptic drug before surgery. The V call is TRBV9, the J call TRBJ2-3; D gene uncertain. The receptor's source is a boy under two years old with hemimegalencephaly and intractable seizures. The sequencing here drew on peripheral blood, taken at surgery. This chain's CDR3 is CASSTLLSTDTQYF. For the CDR3, the DNA is TGTGCCAGCAGCACCCTTCTTAGCACAGATACGCAGTATTTT.